These 32 T cell receptor beta chains were all obtained from the same sample, sequenced in a study of blood T cell repertoires in COVID-19. Profiling relied on immunoSEQ multiplex PCR, and the TCRdb table lists in-frame clones only, not all of them. The table records approximately 440,000 clones, about 92% of them present only once. The material sequenced was PBMCs or T cells enriched from blood (not recorded which). The source of these receptors is a man younger than 30 who had recovered from COVID-19.

This sequence joins TRBV21-1 and TRBJ2-3; the DNA was not used to check the table's D call, TRBD2. TRBV21-1 is recorded as a pseudogene. The CDR3 runs to 14 residues. The CDR3 sequence is CASSKAEGSDTQYF. For the CDR3, the DNA is TGTGCCAGCAGCAAAGCTGAGGGTTCAGATACGCAGTATTTT.

The chain carries TRBV28 and TRBJ1-2; D is undetermined. The V gene's germline CDR1 is MDHEN and CDR2 SYDVKM. This CDR3 is built from 13 residues. V dropped 6 bases and J dropped 1 base, with 9 bases sitting between them. The CDR3 sequence is CASRVNGNYGYTF. The CDR3 DNA follows: TGTGCCAGCAGGGTAAACGGTAACTATGGCTACACCTTC.

J is TRBJ1-5 and V is TRBV28; TRBD1 matches 7 bases. The CDR3 covers 13 residues. The V segment lost 6 bases and the J segment 4 bases; nucleotides outside the gene matches: 3. Looked up from germline, CDR1 is MDHEN and CDR2 is SYDVKM. The CDR3 region has the DNA TGTGCCAGCAGCGACAGGGAGAATCAGCCCCAGCATTTT. Encoded protein: CASSDRENQPQHF.

The chain employs TRBV4-1 and TRBJ2-7; tentatively, D is TRBD2 (5 bases). Trimming took 2 bases from V and 0 from J, leaving 17 bases between them. CDR3 size: 17 residues. CDR1 MGHRA and CDR2 YSYEKL come from the germline V gene. CDR3 bases: TGCGCCAGCAGCCAACTAGCACCCGGGTGGGGCTCCTACGAGCAGTACTTC. Protein: CASSQLAPGWGSYEQYF.

This chain links TRBV6-1 with TRBJ1-1; D not resolved. The CDR3 consists of 15 residues. Trimming shortened V by 2 bases and J by 3 bases, and 13 bases separated the two germline ends. CDR1 and CDR2 (germline): MNHNS, SASEGT. The CDR3 loop reads CASSEWGVGYTEAFF. CDR3 DNA: TGTGCCAGCAGTGAATGGGGAGTGGGGTACACTGAAGCTTTCTTT.

The J gene is TRBJ2-1, the V gene TRBV2; TRBD2 matches at 13 bases. This CDR3 has 13 residues. Germline V gives CDR1 SNHLY, CDR2 FYNNEI. Unmatched junction bases numbered 4, after V lost 9 bases and J lost 8 bases. CDR3 sequence (DNA): TGTGCCAGAAGACTAGCGGGAGGCGATGAGCAGTTCTTC. It encodes CARRLAGGDEQFF.

About this clone itself: One junction end disagrees with the germline gene, perhaps due to a read error. The chain employs TRBV28 and TRBJ2-4, with 7 bases fitting TRBD1. Germline V gene sequence: CDR1 MDHEN, CDR2 SYDVKM. This CDR3 spans 10 amino acids. As DNA, the CDR3 is TGTGCCAGCAAGGGGGCCGCGGTGAACTTC. Amino acid sequence: CASKGAAVNF. Full variable domain (remainder filled in from reference TRBV28 and TRBJ2-4): DVKVTQSSRYLVKRTGEKVFLECVQDMDHENMFWYRQDPGLGLRLIYFSYDVKMKEKGDIPEGYSVSREKKERFSLILESASTNQTSMYLCASKGAAVNFGAGTRLSVL.

This clone was seen only once. V is TRBV3-1 (or the pseudogene TRBV3-2) and J is TRBJ1-5, with D possibly TRBD1 on 6 matching bases. Germline V gene lookup returns CDR1 LGHDT and CDR2 YNNKEL (reference sequence). The length of the CDR3 is 14 residues. V shed 2 bases and J shed 7 bases, with 12 bases lying between them. The CDR3 protein is CASSQTGWDQPQHF. In DNA, the CDR3 is TGTGCCAGCAGCCAAACAGGGTGGGACCAGCCCCAGCATTTT.

The gene calls are TRBV18 and TRBJ1-1; D perhaps matches TRBD1 (6 bases). Germline V gene lookup returns CDR1 KGHSH and CDR2 LQKENI. The V end lost 7 bases, the J end lost 1 base, and 10 bases lay between the germline ends. The CDR3 loop spans 13 amino acids. The CDR3 DNA is TGTGCCAGCTGTTCGACAGGGAACACTGAAGCTTTCTTT. It is translated as CASCSTGNTEAFF.

This clone was detected a few times. A much bigger clone sits one base away, suggesting this may be a read error. The chain joins TRBV6-4 to TRBJ2-3; the match to TRBD1 covers 11 bases. The CDR3 spans 14 residues. The ends lost 3 bases at V and 4 bases at J; junction bases unmatched: 0. Germline CDR1 reads MRHNA; CDR2 reads SNTAGT. Written as DNA, the CDR3 is TGTGCCAGCAGTGAGGGACAGGGGGCAGATACGCAGTATTTT. Translated: CASSEGQGADTQYF.

This clone was observed once. The chain couples TRBV28 to TRBJ2-3; 7 nucleotides match TRBD2. Germline-derived CDR1 and CDR2 are MDHEN and SYDVKM. This CDR3 has 17 amino acids. Losses at the gene ends were 3 bases for V and 3 bases for J; bases not matched to a gene: 12. The CDR3 bases are TGTGCCAGCAGTTTTTGGTCTACGCGGGAGTGGACAGATACGCAGTATTTT. Encoded protein: CASSFWSTREWTDTQYF. The full variable domain, completed using reference TRBV28 and TRBJ2-3, is DVKVTQSSRYLVKRTGEKVFLECVQDMDHENMFWYRQDPGLGLRLIYFSYDVKMKEKGDIPEGYSVSREKKERFSLILESASTNQTSMYLCASSFWSTREWTDTQYFGPGTRLTVL.

This clone was detected once. J is TRBJ1-2 and V is TRBV9; D perhaps matches TRBD1 (6 bases). The CDR3 covers 14 residues. V was trimmed by 4 bases and J by 8 bases, leaving 18 bases between them. The germline V gene has CDR1 SGDLS and CDR2 YYNGEE. The CDR3 DNA reads as TGTGCCAGCAGCCGTCGTCAGGGGCTTGGGGGCTACACCTTC. It codes for CASSRRQGLGGYTF.

J is TRBJ2-5 and V is TRBV11-2; 8 nucleotides line up with TRBD2. The CDR3 sequence is 15 residues long. Per the germline V gene, CDR1 is SGHAT and CDR2 is FQNNGV. With 5 bases clipped from V and 5 bases from J, the junction kept 10 bases outside the gene matches. The CDR3 coding sequence is TGTGCCAGCAGCCAGGGTAGCGGGATCAGGGAGACCCAGTACTTC. Translating it yields CASSQGSGIRETQYF.

The chain carries TRBV7-9 and TRBJ2-1, with D maybe TRBD2 (5 bases). V was shortened by 5 bases and J by 9 bases, with 14 bases between the two germline ends. The germline V gene encodes CDR1 SEHNR and CDR2 FQNEAQ (reference sequence). The CDR3 extends over 13 amino acids. The CDR3 loop is CASSRTEVSEQFF. The CDR3 DNA is TGTGCCAGCAGCCGGACGGAGGTTTCTGAGCAGTTCTTC. The full variable domain, completed using reference TRBV7-9 and TRBJ2-1, is DTGVSQNPRHKITKRGQNVTFRCDPISEHNRLYWYRQTLGQGPEFLTYFQNEAQLEKSRLLSDRFSAERPKGSFSTLEIQRTEQGDSAMYLCASSRTEVSEQFFGPGTRLTVL.

The chain couples TRBV12-5 to TRBJ1-3; 7 bases line up with TRBD1. Germline CDR1 reads LGHNT; CDR2 reads FRNRAP. The CDR3 loop spans 15 amino acids. The J segment lost 0 bases and the V segment lost 6 bases, leaving 5 bases of the junction unmatched. The CDR3 DNA sequence: TGTGCTAGTGGACTAGACAGGGCCTCTGGAAACACCATATATTTT. Translation gives CASGLDRASGNTIYF.

The CDR3 here is CASSYRTGGAFF. The CDR3 region has the DNA TGTGCCAGCAGCTACCGGACAGGAGGAGCTTTCTTT. The V call is TRBV7-9, the J call TRBJ1-1, with 7 bases identical to TRBD1. CDR3 length equals 12 residues. The germline V gene encodes CDR1 SEHNR and CDR2 FQNEAQ (reference sequence). V shed 4 bases and J 10 bases; nucleotides not matched to a gene: 6.

The CDR3 nucleotides are TGTGCCAGCAGTTCGGTACTAGCGGGAGAGTTGACAGATACGCAGTATTTT. Its translation: CASSSVLAGELTDTQYF. This sequence joins TRBV27 and TRBJ2-3; 11 bases line up with TRBD2. Germline-derived CDR1 and CDR2 are MNHEY and SMNVEV (reference sequence). This CDR3 has 17 amino acids. Trimming cost V 4 bases and J 3 bases; bases outside gene matches: 9.

The genes are TRBV6-5 and TRBJ2-7; D unclear. The CDR3 spans 14 residues. The V gene lost 4 bases and the J gene lost 2 bases, with 12 bases spanning the gap. Germline V gives CDR1 MNHEY, CDR2 SVGAGI. The DNA of the CDR3 is TGTGCCAGCAGTTTGACTGAGTACACCTACGAGCAGTACTTC. Translating gives CASSLTEYTYEQYF.

The chain combines TRBV7-2 with TRBJ2-3; TRBD2 matches at 9 bases. Trimming cost V 2 bases and J 2 bases; bases outside gene matches: 2. This CDR3 is built from 15 residues. CDR1 and CDR2 from the germline V gene are SGHTA and FQGNSA. The CDR3 DNA reads TGTGCCAGCAGCTTACTAGCGGGAACCACAGATACGCAGTATTTT. Amino acids: CASSLLAGTTDTQYF.

The chain links TRBV5-6 to TRBJ2-1, with TRBD2 identical over 9 bases. With 6 bases clipped from V and 7 bases from J, the junction kept 8 bases outside the gene matches. CDR1 and CDR2 from the germline V gene are SGHDT and YYEEEE. This CDR3 spans 14 amino acids. In nucleotides, the CDR3 is TGTGCCAGCATCCTTAGCGGGAGTAGGAATGAGCAGTTCTTC. Residues: CASILSGSRNEQFF.

The chain uses TRBV6-5 and TRBJ1-5; D is perhaps TRBD1 (5 bases). The CDR3 has 14 residues. Germline CDR1 and CDR2: MNHEY and SVGAGI. Trimming stripped 4 bases from V and 5 bases from J, with 12 bases between. CDR3 sequence reads: CASSSWQGHQPQHF. The CDR3 DNA sequence: TGTGCCAGCAGTTCTTGGCAGGGCCATCAGCCCCAGCATTTT.

This clone has just one count. V is TRBV12-3 or TRBV12-4 and J is TRBJ2-7; the D gene is possibly TRBD2 (5 bases). The CDR3 totals 13 residues. Deletions cut 5 bases from V and 6 bases from J, with 14 bases between. DNA of the CDR3: TGTGCCAGCAGTCAGGACCGACGGGGCGAGCAGTACTTC. It yields the protein CASSQDRRGEQYF.

This chain uses TRBV5-1 with TRBJ2-3; D gene uncertain. V shed 1 base and J shed 0 bases, with 9 bases lying between them. Germline V lookup: CDR1 SGHRS, CDR2 YFSETQ. The CDR3 extends over 15 amino acids. CDR3 loop: CASSLSRSSTDTQYF. The CDR3 DNA reads as TGCGCCAGCAGCTTGTCCCGGAGCAGCACAGATACGCAGTATTTT.

As to this clone: One end of the junction does not line up with germline, which may come from a read error. This chain links TRBV4-1 with TRBJ1-1; 7 bases fit TRBD1. Germline CDR1 MGHRA, CDR2 YSYEKL. This CDR3 is 17 amino acids long. The CDR3 loop reads CASTQLTGRFKGTEAFF. CDR3 nucleotide sequence: TGCGCCAGCACCCAACTGACAGGGAGATTTAAGGGCACTGAAGCTTTCTTT.

The chain employs TRBV27 and TRBJ1-2, with D uncertain. The germline V and J ends were trimmed by 0 bases and 8 bases, with 22 bases remaining between them. Per germline, CDR1 MNHEY and CDR2 SMNVEV (reference sequence). The CDR3 runs 17 residues. The CDR3 region is CASSLSTRLGELRGYTF. The CDR3 region has the DNA TGTGCCAGCAGTTTATCGACTCGTCTAGGAGAATTAAGGGGCTACACCTTC.

A single count supports this clone. CDR3 coding DNA: TGTGCCAGCAGCCCTGGGCCGGGACTAGGAAGTCCAGATACGCAGTATTTT. Amino acids: CASSPGPGLGSPDTQYF. This rearrangement joins TRBV5-4 to TRBJ2-3; 8 nucleotides align to TRBD2. Germline CDR1 and CDR2: SGHNT and YYREEE (reference sequence). J gave up 4 bases and V 4 bases, and 14 bases lay outside the gene matches. The CDR3 totals 17 residues.

In its sample, this clone was seen once. The rearrangement links TRBV19 to TRBJ1-2, with no clear D. The V end was cut by 4 bases, the J end by 4 bases, with 7 bases between. Germline V CDR1 and CDR2: LNHDA, SQIVND (reference sequence). The CDR3 runs to 12 residues. The CDR3 DNA is TGTGCCAGTAGTAACAGCCTCTATGGCTACACCTTC. It yields the protein CASSNSLYGYTF. Supplemented by reference TRBV19 and TRBJ1-2, the full variable domain reads DGGITQSPKYLFRKEGQNVTLSCEQNLNHDAMYWYRQDPGQGLRLIYYSQIVNDFQKGDIAEGYSVSREKKESFPLTVTSAQKNPTAFYLCASSNSLYGYTFGSGTRLTVV.

The chain links TRBV29-1 to TRBJ1-4; 10 bases map to TRBD1. Germline V gene lookup returns CDR1 SQVTM and CDR2 ANQGSEA. CDR3 length: 14 residues. The V and J ends lost 5 bases and 7 bases, in that order; junction bases with no gene match: 7. CDR3 bases: TGCAGCGTTCTGGAGAGGACAGGGGGTGAAAAACTGTTTTTT. This gives the protein CSVLERTGGEKLFF.

This rearrangement joins TRBV21-1 to TRBJ1-4. TRBV21-1 is reported as a pseudogene. This CDR3 comprises 15 residues. CDR3 sequence: CASSANSKTNEKLFF. CDR3 nucleotides: TGTGCCAGCAGCGCAAACTCTAAAACTAATGAAAAACTGTTTTTT.

This clone was counted between two and nine times. This chain links TRBV11-3 with TRBJ1-4, with 8 positions matching TRBD1. J was trimmed by 8 bases and V by 5 bases; bases with no gene match: 10. CDR1 and CDR2 from the germline V gene are SGHNT and YENEEA. The CDR3 spans 15 residues. CDR3 protein: CASSPRTGKGEKLFF. CDR3 nucleotides: TGTGCCAGCAGCCCGAGGACAGGGAAGGGGGAAAAACTGTTTTTT.

The chain uses TRBV11-2 and TRBJ2-1; 11 bases agree with TRBD2. Unmatched junction bases numbered 5, after V lost 0 bases and J lost 7 bases. The CDR3 is made up of 16 amino acids. Germline CDR1 reads SGHAT; CDR2 reads FQNNGV. The CDR3 sequence: CASSLDIAGGQNEQFF. CDR3 in DNA: TGTGCCAGCAGCTTAGACATAGCGGGGGGGCAGAATGAGCAGTTCTTC.

This clone showed up just once. The chain recombines TRBV2 with TRBJ2-7; D is perhaps TRBD1 (5 bases). This CDR3 comprises 14 residues. The V end lost 5 bases, the J end lost 2 bases, and 13 bases lay between the germline ends. The germline V gene has CDR1 SNHLY and CDR2 FYNNEI. The CDR3 reads CASSWATGTYEQYF. The CDR3 DNA sequence: TGTGCCAGCAGTTGGGCCACAGGAACCTACGAGCAGTACTTC.